Shown below are 25 T cell receptor beta chains from a single sample sequenced in a study of blood T cell repertoires in COVID-19. Assay used: immunoSEQ multiplex PCR; TCRdb lists only in-frame clones, some missing. The data contain 150,000 to 200,000 clones, under 90% of them singletons. Sequencing input: PBMCs or T cells enriched from blood (not recorded which). The receptors were sampled from a man between 50 and 59 years old who had recovered from COVID-19.

The J gene is TRBJ2-3, the V gene TRBV27; a weak D match, TRBD1 (5 bases). The length of the CDR3 is 16 residues. V was shortened by 5 bases and J by 6 bases, with 21 bases between the two germline ends. Germline assignment: CDR1 MNHEY and CDR2 SMNVEV (reference sequence). The CDR3 DNA reads TGTGCCAGCAGTCCAGGGTTAGGTTCCGTAATGGATACGCAGTATTTT. It codes for CASSPGLGSVMDTQYF.

The chain carries TRBV5-1 and TRBJ2-2; 9 positions match TRBD1. This CDR3 region has 14 residues. Germline-derived CDR1 and CDR2 are SGHRS and YFSETQ. The V and J ends lost 6 bases and 7 bases, in that order; junction bases with no gene match: 7. This chain's CDR3 is CASTSQGASGELFF. The CDR3 DNA reads TGCGCCAGCACTTCACAGGGGGCAAGCGGGGAGCTGTTTTTT.

This rearrangement joins TRBV18 to TRBJ1-5; 9 nucleotides line up with TRBD1. Germline CDR1 reads KGHSH; CDR2 reads LQKENI. The CDR3 is 15 amino acids. The V and J ends lost 0 bases and 4 bases, in that order; junction bases with no gene match: 1. CDR3: CASSPPGTGNQPQHF. In DNA, the CDR3 is TGTGCCAGCTCACCACCAGGGACAGGGAATCAGCCCCAGCATTTT. Drawing the rest from reference TRBV18 and TRBJ1-5, the complete variable domain is NAGVMQNPRHLVRRRGQEARLRCSPMKGHSHVYWYRQLPEEGLKFMVYLQKENIIDESGMPKERFSAEFPKEGPSILRIQQVVRGDSAAYFCASSPPGTGNQPQHFGDGTRLSIL.

The chain is built from TRBV2 and TRBJ1-1; possible D gene TRBD1, 5 bases. Germline values: CDR1 SNHLY, CDR2 FYNNEI. The CDR3 is 16 amino acids. Trimming cost V 2 bases and J 3 bases, with 16 bases left between them. The CDR3 is CASSEWEAGPDTEAFF. The CDR3 DNA follows: TGTGCCAGCAGTGAATGGGAGGCGGGGCCCGACACTGAAGCTTTCTTT.

The rearrangement links TRBV28 to TRBJ2-7; 9 positions agree with TRBD1. The CDR3 loop spans 16 amino acids. Germline loops: CDR1 MDHEN, CDR2 SYDVKM. Trimming cost V 6 bases and J 3 bases; bases outside gene matches: 12. The CDR3 region is CASSSPGTGSHYEQYF. The CDR3 nucleotides read TGTGCCAGCAGCTCCCCCGGGACAGGGTCCCACTACGAGCAGTACTTC.

The chain combines TRBV2 with TRBJ2-2; D might be TRBD1 (5 bases). Germline lookup yields CDR1 SNHLY and CDR2 FYNNEI. The V and J ends lost 8 bases and 0 bases respectively, with 13 bases between them. This CDR3 contains 15 residues. CDR3 sequence (DNA): TGTGCCAGCTGCCGAGACAGAGCGAACACCGGGGAGCTGTTTTTT. As protein: CASCRDRANTGELFF.

The chain links TRBV12-5 to TRBJ1-2; 8 bases line up with TRBD1. CDR3 length: 15 residues. Germline assignment: CDR1 LGHNT and CDR2 FRNRAP. Unmatched junction bases numbered 5, after V lost 1 base and J lost 4 bases. The CDR3 sequence is CASGLGTGLGYGYTF. CDR3 DNA sequence: TGTGCTAGTGGTTTGGGGACAGGGCTGGGCTATGGCTACACCTTC.

The chain has TRBV4-1 and TRBJ1-6; D gene uncertain. The CDR3 spans 17 residues. Between the trimmed V and J ends, which lost 1 base and 4 bases, there was a span of 14 bases. Germline V gene sequence: CDR1 MGHRA, CDR2 YSYEKL. The CDR3 reads CASSQGETGIYNSPLHF. Here the CDR3 DNA reads TGCGCCAGCAGCCAAGGCGAAACCGGGATTTATAATTCACCCCTCCACTTT.

This rearrangement joins TRBV19 to TRBJ1-5, with a possible D match to TRBD1 (5 bases). CDR1 and CDR2 (germline): LNHDA, SQIVND (reference sequence). CDR3 length: 17 residues. V lost 4 bases, J lost 2 bases, and 18 bases lay in between. The CDR3 is CASSTPWGEEGNQPQHF. The DNA of the CDR3 is TGTGCCAGTAGTACGCCGTGGGGGGAGGAAGGCAATCAGCCCCAGCATTTT.

The chain uses TRBV18 and TRBJ1-5; the D gene is possibly TRBD1 (6 bases). Germline CDR1 KGHSH, CDR2 LQKENI. The V and J ends lost 3 bases and 7 bases respectively, with 13 bases between them. This CDR3 region has 14 residues. CDR3 nucleotide sequence: TGTGCCAGCTCACCCGTCAGGGGTCAACAGCCCCAGCATTTT. Protein: CASSPVRGQQPQHF.

A word on this clone: The same CDR3 can be traced to other DNA sequences in this sample. The gene calls are TRBV7-9 and TRBJ2-7; D perhaps matches TRBD2 (5 bases). CDR3 size: 13 residues. V gave up 5 bases and J gave up 3 bases, with 11 bases separating them. Germline V gene lookup returns CDR1 SEHNR and CDR2 FQNEAQ (reference sequence). CDR3: CASSGPADYEQYF. In DNA form, the CDR3 reads TGTGCCAGCAGCGGGCCAGCGGACTACGAGCAGTACTTC.

The chain links TRBV9 to TRBJ2-6; 7 bases match TRBD1. The trim removed 3 bases at V and 0 bases at J, leaving 9 bases unmatched. Germline V CDR1 and CDR2: SGDLS, YYNGEE. The CDR3 contains 18 residues. Here the CDR3 reads CASSAPGQRVSGANVLTF. The CDR3 nucleotides read TGTGCCAGCAGCGCCCCGGGACAGCGTGTCTCTGGGGCCAACGTCCTGACTTTC.

This sequence joins TRBV7-3 and TRBJ2-2; 7 positions match TRBD1. CDR1 is SGHTA and CDR2 is FQGTGA in the germline V gene. There are 13 residues in the CDR3. The V and J ends lost 3 bases and 6 bases, in that order; junction bases with no gene match: 1. The CDR3 region is CASSLTGPGELFF. The CDR3 coding sequence is TGTGCCAGCAGCTTGACAGGGCCCGGGGAGCTGTTTTTT.

The sample holds a few counts of this clone. This chain joins TRBV9 and TRBJ1-1; the D is unclear. This CDR3 is 14 amino acids long. V was clipped by 4 bases and J by 1 base, with 11 bases between them. Germline assignment: CDR1 SGDLS and CDR2 YYNGEE. The CDR3: CASSFHPGNTEAFF. In DNA form, the CDR3 reads TGTGCCAGCAGCTTCCACCCAGGGAACACTGAAGCTTTCTTT.

The chain carries TRBV27 and TRBJ2-3; weak D call: TRBD1 (5 bases). The V gene lost 4 bases and the J gene lost 3 bases, with 11 bases spanning the gap. The CDR3 has 14 residues. Germline V gives CDR1 MNHEY, CDR2 SMNVEV (reference sequence). The CDR3 sequence is CASSSIQATDTQYF. CDR3 coding DNA: TGTGCCAGCAGTTCCATACAGGCGACAGATACGCAGTATTTT.

The V call is TRBV18, the J call TRBJ2-7; the D gene is possibly TRBD2 (6 bases). Germline V gene sequence: CDR1 KGHSH, CDR2 LQKENI. Deletions cut 3 bases from V and 5 bases from J, with 14 bases between. This CDR3 comprises 14 residues. The CDR3 loop reads CASSPGEVDHEQYF. The CDR3 region has the DNA TGTGCCAGCTCACCGGGGGAGGTAGATCACGAGCAGTACTTC.

The V and J genes are TRBV5-5 and TRBJ2-5; TRBD1 is a possible D gene (6 bases). CDR1 is SGHKS, CDR2 YYEKEE, per germline (reference sequence). V was clipped by 0 bases and J by 5 bases, with 14 bases between them. This CDR3 has 15 residues. In DNA form, the CDR3 reads TGTGCCAGCAGCTTGGCCCTAATGAGGGGGGAGACCCAGTACTTC. It encodes CASSLALMRGETQYF.

This rearrangement joins TRBV5-6 to TRBJ1-2; TRBD1 matches at 7 bases. With V trimmed by 4 bases and J by 8 bases, 8 bases remained unmatched. This CDR3 comprises 13 residues. Per the germline V gene, CDR1 is SGHDT and CDR2 is YYEEEE. The CDR3 here is CASSIRQGRGYTF. The DNA of the CDR3 is TGTGCCAGCAGCATCCGACAGGGACGGGGCTACACCTTC.

V and J are TRBV5-5 and TRBJ1-1; D is unclear. In germline, CDR1 is SGHKS, CDR2 YYEKEE (reference sequence). The CDR3 runs 13 residues. Trimming shortened V by 0 bases and J by 0 bases, and 3 bases separated the two germline ends. The CDR3 sequence is CASSLDLNTEAFF. The CDR3 DNA follows: TGTGCCAGCAGCTTGGACTTGAACACTGAAGCTTTCTTT. Combining the CDR3 with reference TRBV5-5 and TRBJ1-1 gives the whole variable domain DAGVTQSPTHLIKTRGQQVTLRCSPISGHKSVSWYQQVLGQGPQFIFQYYEKEERGRGNFPDRFSARQFPNYSSELNVNALLLGDSALYLCASSLDLNTEAFFGQGTRLTVV.

CDR3 bases: TGTGCCAGCAGTGTAGCCCCTACTGAAGCTTTCTTT. Its translation is CASSVAPTEAFF. The chain couples TRBV6-1 to TRBJ1-1; D is uncertain. Between the trimmed V and J ends, which lost 4 bases and 5 bases, there was a span of 8 bases. Germline loops: CDR1 MNHNS, CDR2 SASEGT. The CDR3 covers 12 residues.

The chain has TRBV11-2 and TRBJ2-7, with TRBD1 identical over 9 bases. Germline CDR1 SGHAT, CDR2 FQNNGV. The CDR3 has 16 residues. V lost 5 bases to trimming and J lost 3 bases; unmatched junction nucleotides: 11. The CDR3 loop reads CASSLQGQGNRYEQYF. In DNA form, the CDR3 reads TGTGCCAGCAGCCTACAAGGACAGGGGAATCGCTACGAGCAGTACTTC.

This clone was counted a few times. The gene calls are TRBV18 and TRBJ1-5; possibly TRBD1 for D (6 bases). V lost 3 bases to trimming and J lost 0 bases, with 9 bases between them. The germline V gene encodes CDR1 KGHSH and CDR2 LQKENI. The CDR3 is made up of 15 amino acids. CDR3: CASSPGHLSNQPQHF. The CDR3 nucleotides are TGTGCCAGCTCACCGGGACACCTTAGCAATCAGCCCCAGCATTTT.

Here the CDR3 reads CASSLGHSGNTIYF. The CDR3 nucleotides read TGCGCCAGCAGCTTGGGACACTCTGGAAACACCATATATTTT. This chain joins TRBV5-1 and TRBJ1-3, with unresolved D. V lost 0 bases and J lost 0, with 4 bases in between. The germline V gene encodes CDR1 SGHRS and CDR2 YFSETQ. The CDR3 totals 14 residues.

This clone was seen more than once but under ten times. The V and J genes are TRBV4-3 and TRBJ2-5; TRBD2 agrees at 7 bases. The V gene end was trimmed by 0 bases and the J gene end by 0 bases; junction bases not matched to a gene: 4. Germline V gives CDR1 LGHNA, CDR2 YSLEER. CDR3 length equals 16 residues. CDR3 in amino acids: CASSQDWRGYQETQYF. The CDR3 DNA follows: TGCGCCAGCAGCCAAGATTGGCGGGGGTACCAAGAGACCCAGTACTTC.

This sequence joins TRBV18 and TRBJ1-1; possibly TRBD1 for D (5 bases). V lost 5 bases and J lost 0, with 10 bases in between. The length of the CDR3 is 14 residues. Germline assignment: CDR1 KGHSH and CDR2 LQKENI. This chain's CDR3 is CASSGASMNTEAFF. The CDR3 nucleotides read TGTGCCAGCTCAGGGGCGTCGATGAACACTGAAGCTTTCTTT.